This is a list of T cell receptor beta chains from one sample in a study of OX40 agonist ivuxolimab in advanced cancers. Some clones are missing from TCRdb's copy, which holds only in-frame ones; the method was immunoSEQ multiplex PCR. The sample contains approximately 58,000 clones, 80% to 90% of which appear only once. Sequencing used CD4+ or CD8+ T cells sorted from blood, obtained in a trial of the OX40 agonist ivuxolimab. These receptors were collected from an adult with an advanced solid tumor such as melanoma, head and neck, liver or kidney cancer. Each CDR3 is given without its conserved first and last residue. The order of the fields is V gene, CDR3 length, J gene, CDR3 protein.

TRBV5-1	15	TRBJ2-6	ASSPGQGGPGANVLT
TRBV7-6	14	TRBJ2-1	ASSALSGLASNEQF
TRBV7-2	11	TRBJ1-4	ASSPPTGQKLF
TRBV27	11	TRBJ2-7	ASRRGGGYEQY
TRBV29-1	13	TRBJ2-3	SVGPFGLSTDTQY
TRBV11-2	11	TRBJ2-1	ASSVAGGGEQF
TRBV5-6	9	TRBJ2-5	ASSLEETQY
TRBV7-7	12	TRBJ2-1	ASSSGTGGNEQF
TRBV7-9	14	TRBJ2-2	ASSLGGTAFLGELF
TRBV5-1	12	TRBJ2-7	ASSFDTGNGKQY
TRBV18	15	TRBJ2-6	ASSPETGEVGANVLT
TRBV6-5	11	TRBJ2-3	ASRTPGTDTQY
TRBV21-1	14	TRBJ1-5	ASSTMDPGRNQPQH
TRBV2	12	TRBJ2-1	ASKRDSAYNEQF
TRBV7-9	11	TRBJ1-1	ASSTGMNTEAF
TRBV2	10	TRBJ1-2	ASRGAPRGYT
TRBV15	9	TRBJ2-1	ATSREREQF
TRBV10-2	12	TRBJ1-4	ASSRRTENEKLF
TRBV7-9	13	TRBJ2-7	ASSPRAKSRGEQY
TRBV12-5	11	TRBJ1-5	ASATGAYQPQH
TRBV28	11	TRBJ2-7	ASSSGPSYEQY
TRBV10-2	14	TRBJ2-1	ASSELAGGPINEQF